This T cell receptor beta chain was identified in a study of blood T cell repertoires in COVID-19. Across the study: Collection of acute and convalescent COVID-19 samples took place in the United States, Italy and Spain. Nucleic acid was either cDNA or gDNA, and it came from T cells, B-cell-depleted T cells, or PBMCs.

Per the original data handling: The assay estimated nucleated cells by amplifying reference gene primers. Assay: immunoSEQ multiplex PCR; the TCRdb copy retains only in-frame clones and omits some. V and J calls and clone size come straight from that table; D and trimming were deduced from the DNA. The sample carries tens of thousands of clones, 75% to 90% recorded once. Specimen: peripheral blood. This sequence was found in a man aged 55 to 70 with acute or convalescent COVID-19.

CDR3 DNA sequence: TGTGCCACCAGCAGGGGAGCGGGAGGTATCTCCTACGAGCAGTACTTC. This gives the protein CATSRGAGGISYEQYF. The chain recombines TRBV15 with TRBJ2-7; 9 bases match TRBD2. Per germline, CDR1 LNHNV and CDR2 YYDKDF (reference sequence). Losses at the gene ends were 3 bases for V and 0 bases for J; bases not matched to a gene: 6. CDR3 size: 16 residues.